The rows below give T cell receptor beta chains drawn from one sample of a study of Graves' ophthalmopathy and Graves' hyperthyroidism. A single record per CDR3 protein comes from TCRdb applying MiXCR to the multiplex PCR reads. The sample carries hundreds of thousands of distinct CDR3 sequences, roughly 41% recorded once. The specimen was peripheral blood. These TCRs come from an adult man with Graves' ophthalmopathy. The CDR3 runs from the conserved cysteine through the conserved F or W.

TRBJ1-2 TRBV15 CATSREWSGYTF
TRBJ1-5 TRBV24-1 CATSDPGTGGNQPQHF
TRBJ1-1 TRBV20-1 CSAIKDRGRGAFF
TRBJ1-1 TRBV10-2 CASSELQGTEAFF
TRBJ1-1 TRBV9 CASSADPGTGVLGTEAFF
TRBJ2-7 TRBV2 CASSDPRTSGYSYEQYF
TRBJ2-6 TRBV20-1 CSASGFGSGANVLTF
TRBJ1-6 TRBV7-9 CASSSQFQGNSPLHF
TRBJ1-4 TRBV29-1 CSVGGPGTGEKEKLFF
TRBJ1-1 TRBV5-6 CASSLDGQGMENTEAFF
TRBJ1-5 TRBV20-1 CSAARGGGQPQHF
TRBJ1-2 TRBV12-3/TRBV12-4 CASSFRPGDGYTF
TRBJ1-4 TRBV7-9 CASSLGGISAEKLFF
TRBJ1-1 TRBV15 CVSSLLPSAFF
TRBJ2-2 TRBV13 CASSWGANGELFF